This entry is about one T cell receptor (beta chain). The germline gives CDR1 SEHNR, CDR2 FQNEAQ (reference sequence). The ends lost 3 bases at V and 0 bases at J; junction bases unmatched: 2. The CDR3 runs to 15 residues. This specimen belongs to a study of T cell responses to AZD1222 COVID-19 vaccine. Study information: Pooled in the analysis were second doses at about 4 or about 12 weeks.

The data were produced by immunoSEQ multiplex PCR, yet TCRdb's version contains in-frame clones alone and is incomplete. Altogether 100,000 to 120,000 clones are present, about 81% being singletons, with the ten largest covering approximately 5%. Sequencing used peripheral blood, obtained on day 0 of AZD1222 vaccination. This TCR was sampled from an adult in good health. The rearrangement links TRBV7-9 to TRBJ2-4, with 7 bases aligning to TRBD1. This CDR3 reads CASSFEGAAKNIQYF. The DNA of the CDR3 is TGTGCCAGCAGCTTCGAGGGGGCAGCCAAAAACATTCAGTACTTC.